These 23 T cell receptor beta chains share one sample of origin, sequenced in a study of blood T cell repertoires in COVID-19. The assay was immunoSEQ multiplex PCR, and TCRdb's table has in-frame clones only and misses some. Altogether around 94,000 clones are present, over 65% being singletons, with the ten largest covering 4% to 5.5%. The sequencing input was peripheral blood. Receptor source: a human donor in a cohort sampled during active COVID-19.

This clone was found a few times. The gene calls are TRBV7-9 and TRBJ1-1; D might be TRBD1 (5 bases). CDR1 SEHNR and CDR2 FQNEAQ come from the germline V gene (reference sequence). The CDR3 totals 14 residues. Trimming pared 2 bases from V and 4 bases from J, leaving 11 bases between. The CDR3 loop reads CASSLRGSSTEAFF. CDR3 nucleotides: TGTGCCAGCAGCTTAAGGGGCTCCTCCACTGAAGCTTTCTTT.

This rearrangement joins TRBV24-1 to TRBJ2-7; D is perhaps TRBD1 (6 bases). This CDR3 is built from 13 residues. Per the germline V gene, CDR1 is KGHDR and CDR2 is SFDVKD. Trimming shortened V by 7 bases and J by 0 bases, and 9 bases separated the two germline ends. The CDR3 loop is CATRQGPSYEQYF. The CDR3 DNA sequence: TGTGCCACCAGACAGGGACCCTCCTACGAGCAGTACTTC.

The chain employs TRBV15 and TRBJ2-1, with D hard to call. Germline V gene sequence: CDR1 LNHNV, CDR2 YYDKDF (reference sequence). The CDR3 runs 15 residues. The germline V and J ends were trimmed by 0 bases and 5 bases, with 11 bases remaining between them. In DNA, the CDR3 is TGTGCCACCAGCAGAGAGCGTCTAGTAGACAATGAGCAGTTCTTC. This sequence encodes CATSRERLVDNEQFF.

Only a few counts were recorded for this clone. This chain uses TRBV3-1 (or the pseudogene TRBV3-2) with TRBJ2-7; D is unresolved. Germline assignment: CDR1 LGHDT and CDR2 YNNKEL (reference sequence). Trimming cost V 3 bases and J 2 bases, with 11 bases left between them. CDR3 size: 14 residues. The chain's CDR3 is CASSHFTEAYEQYF. The CDR3 bases are TGTGCCAGCAGCCACTTCACAGAAGCCTACGAGCAGTACTTC.

This clone was found a few times. V gene TRBV6-2 or TRBV6-3 combines with J gene TRBJ1-5, with TRBD1 as a possible D gene (6 bases). Trimming took off 6 bases at V and 2 bases at J, with 11 bases between the two ends. This CDR3 is 14 amino acids long. Looked up from germline, CDR1 is MNHEY and CDR2 is SVGEGT. The DNA of the CDR3 is TGTGCCAGCAGCCTCAGACAGGGCAATCAGCCCCAGCATTTT. Protein: CASSLRQGNQPQHF.

As DNA, the CDR3 is TGTGCCAGCTCACCAAGGACTAGCGGGGGAGCGAACACCGGGGAGCTGTTTTTT. Protein sequence: CASSPRTSGGANTGELFF. This sequence joins TRBV18 and TRBJ2-2, with TRBD2 matching 13 bases. The J segment lost 0 bases and the V segment lost 2 bases, leaving 3 bases of the junction unmatched. Germline V gives CDR1 KGHSH, CDR2 LQKENI. The CDR3 contains 18 residues.

This chain connects TRBV4-2 to TRBJ1-3; maybe TRBD1 (6 bases). Per the germline V gene, CDR1 is LGHNA and CDR2 is YNFKEQ. This CDR3 has 16 residues. Between the trimmed V and J ends, which lost 4 bases and 1 base, there was a span of 14 bases. The CDR3 region has the DNA TGTGCCAGCAGCCTGCAGGGGCCCGTTTCTGGAAACACCATATATTTT. Translation gives CASSLQGPVSGNTIYF.

The chain joins TRBV2 to TRBJ1-1, with TRBD1 identical over 9 bases. Germline CDR1 SNHLY, CDR2 FYNNEI. The V gene end was trimmed by 6 bases and the J gene end by 3 bases; junction bases not matched to a gene: 5. The CDR3 runs 14 residues. The CDR3 DNA sequence: TGTGCCAGCAGGGGGACAGGGCTTGACACTGAAGCTTTCTTT. Translation: CASRGTGLDTEAFF.

This chain joins TRBV19 and TRBJ1-2; weak D call: TRBD1 (5 bases). CDR3 length: 13 residues. The ends were cut back, 7 bases at V and 8 bases at J, with 17 bases in the middle. From germline, CDR1 is LNHDA and CDR2 SQIVND (reference sequence). This CDR3 reads CASTGTPKRGYTF. CDR3 sequence (DNA): TGTGCCAGTACCGGGACTCCAAAACGCGGCTACACCTTC.

This chain links TRBV2 with TRBJ2-5; TRBD1 is a possible D gene (6 bases). Trimming removed 5 bases at V and 0 bases at J, with 10 bases between. CDR3 length: 14 residues. From germline, CDR1 is SNHLY and CDR2 FYNNEI. The DNA for the CDR3 is TGTGCCAGCAGTAGGGGACACGACCAAGAGACCCAGTACTTC. As protein: CASSRGHDQETQYF.

The genes are TRBV30 and TRBJ1-4; no clear D gene. The ends were cut back, 0 bases at V and 8 bases at J, with 13 bases in the middle. The CDR3 extends over 14 amino acids. CDR1 and CDR2 from the germline V gene are GTSNPN and SVGIG (reference sequence). Here the CDR3 DNA reads TGTGCCTGGAGTGTAAAGGCACTACAAGAAAAACTGTTTTTT. Protein product: CAWSVKALQEKLFF.

The J gene is TRBJ1-5, the V gene TRBV7-2; TRBD1 is a possible D gene (6 bases). Germline V lookup: CDR1 SGHTA, CDR2 FQGNSA. V lost 5 bases and J 5 bases, leaving 10 bases between the germline ends. The CDR3 consists of 13 residues. CDR3 sequence: CASSPQGDQPQHF. Written as DNA, the CDR3 is TGTGCCAGCAGCCCACAGGGCGATCAGCCCCAGCATTTT.

This rearrangement joins TRBV5-5 to TRBJ2-3, with 8 bases aligning to TRBD2. J lost 0 bases, V lost 0 bases, and 6 bases had no gene match. This CDR3 is built from 17 residues. Germline V gene lookup returns CDR1 SGHKS and CDR2 YYEKEE (reference sequence). The CDR3 DNA sequence: TGTGCCAGCAGCTTGGTTTCCGGGGGGGCTAGCACAGATACGCAGTATTTT. Its protein is CASSLVSGGASTDTQYF. Variable domain in full (rest from reference TRBV5-5 and TRBJ2-3): DAGVTQSPTHLIKTRGQQVTLRCSPISGHKSVSWYQQVLGQGPQFIFQYYEKEERGRGNFPDRFSARQFPNYSSELNVNALLLGDSALYLCASSLVSGGASTDTQYFGPGTRLTVL.

This chain joins TRBV2 and TRBJ1-5; D is perhaps TRBD1 (6 bases). Germline values: CDR1 SNHLY, CDR2 FYNNEI. V was cut by 3 bases and J by 0 bases, with 15 bases left in between. The CDR3 loop spans 17 amino acids. CDR3 sequence reads: CASSDMAGEYSNQPQHF. CDR3 DNA sequence: TGTGCCAGCAGTGATATGGCAGGGGAATATAGCAATCAGCCCCAGCATTTT. Using reference TRBV2 and TRBJ1-5 for the parts outside the CDR3, the full variable domain is EPEVTQTPSHQVTQMGQEVILRCVPISNHLYFYWYRQILGQKVEFLVSFYNNEISEKSEIFDDQFSVERPDGSNFTLKIRSTKLEDSAMYFCASSDMAGEYSNQPQHFGDGTRLSIL.

V gene TRBV30 combines with J gene TRBJ2-2, with 8 bases matching TRBD2. Per germline, CDR1 GTSNPN and CDR2 SVGIG (reference sequence). The CDR3 sequence is 14 residues long. The trim removed 5 bases at V and 0 bases at J, leaving 2 bases unmatched. The DNA of the CDR3 is TGTGCCTGGCCGCGGGAGGCGAACACCGGGGAGCTGTTTTTT. Translated: CAWPREANTGELFF. Using reference TRBV30 and TRBJ2-2 for the parts outside the CDR3, the full variable domain is SQTIHQWPATLVQPVGSPLSLECTVEGTSNPNLYWYRQAAGRGLQLLFYSVGIGQISSEVPQNLSASRPQDRQFILSSKKLLLSDSGFYLCAWPREANTGELFFGEGSRLTVL.

The chain uses TRBV7-2 and TRBJ1-5, with 9 bases lining up with TRBD1. This CDR3 is built from 14 residues. Trimming took 5 bases from V and 11 from J; bases not matched to a gene: 10. Germline lookup yields CDR1 SGHTA and CDR2 FQGNSA. CDR3 region: CASSQDRGTEAQHF. CDR3 nucleotide sequence: TGTGCCAGCAGCCAAGACAGGGGGACCGAAGCCCAGCATTTT.

The chain carries TRBV4-1 and TRBJ2-3, with D possibly being TRBD1 (6 bases). Trimming removed 4 bases from V and 7 bases from J, with 18 bases in between. Germline assignment: CDR1 MGHRA and CDR2 YSYEKL. The CDR3 runs to 15 residues. CDR3 nucleotides: TGCGCCAGCAGCCTCCTGGGGGCCGGACGGAATACGCAGTATTTT. Protein sequence: CASSLLGAGRNTQYF.

V and J are TRBV2 and TRBJ2-1; 8 positions match TRBD2. Trimming took 6 bases from V and 0 from J; bases not matched to a gene: 4. This CDR3 has 15 amino acids. From germline, CDR1 is SNHLY and CDR2 FYNNEI. The CDR3 nucleotides are TGTGCCAGCAGCGTCCTAGCGGGCTCCTACAATGAGCAGTTCTTC. Translating gives CASSVLAGSYNEQFF.

This rearrangement joins TRBV11-3 to TRBJ1-1; D may be TRBD1 (6 bases). The CDR3 loop spans 15 amino acids. Trimming pared 4 bases from V and 1 base from J, leaving 13 bases between. Germline CDR1 and CDR2: SGHNT and YENEEA. CDR3 loop: CASSSRQDTNTEAFF. CDR3 in DNA: TGTGCCAGCAGCTCGCGACAGGACACGAACACTGAAGCTTTCTTT.

This chain uses TRBV4-1 with TRBJ1-1; D not certain. With 4 bases removed from V and 0 bases from J, the gap between germline ends came to 15 bases. The length of the CDR3 is 16 residues. CDR1 and CDR2 (germline): MGHRA, YSYEKL. The CDR3 loop reads CASSPSQAIMNTEAFF. The CDR3 DNA is TGCGCCAGCAGCCCGTCTCAGGCAATTATGAACACTGAAGCTTTCTTT.

The V gene is TRBV14, the J gene TRBJ1-2, with unresolved D. The CDR3 runs 13 residues. V was trimmed by 1 base and J by 4 bases, leaving 7 bases between them. The germline V gene encodes CDR1 SGHDN and CDR2 FVKESK. This CDR3 is CASSQVQLYGYTF. The CDR3 bases are TGTGCCAGCAGCCAAGTACAGCTCTATGGCTACACCTTC. Drawing the rest from reference TRBV14 and TRBJ1-2, the complete variable domain is EAGVTQFPSHSVIEKGQTVTLRCDPISGHDNLYWYRRVMGKEIKFLLHFVKESKQDESGMPNNRFLAERTGGTYSTLKVQPAELEDSGVYFCASSQVQLYGYTFGSGTRLTVV.

The chain links TRBV19 to TRBJ1-2; the match to TRBD1 covers 7 bases. The germline gives CDR1 LNHDA, CDR2 SQIVND (reference sequence). V shed 4 bases and J 6 bases; nucleotides not matched to a gene: 11. CDR3 length: 15 amino acids. CDR3 DNA: TGTGCCAGTAGTACAGGGGGGTTAAGAAGTGATGGCTACACCTTC. This gives the protein CASSTGGLRSDGYTF. Based on the CDR3 plus reference TRBV19 and TRBJ1-2, the full variable domain is DGGITQSPKYLFRKEGQNVTLSCEQNLNHDAMYWYRQDPGQGLRLIYYSQIVNDFQKGDIAEGYSVSREKKESFPLTVTSAQKNPTAFYLCASSTGGLRSDGYTFGSGTRLTVV.

This chain joins TRBV2 and TRBJ2-2, with a weak D call TRBD2 (7 bases). Trimming removed 4 bases from V and 6 bases from J, with 15 bases in between. Germline CDR1 reads SNHLY; CDR2 reads FYNNEI. The CDR3 is 15 residues long. CDR3 amino acids: CASSGWGGPAGELFF. The DNA of the CDR3 is TGTGCCAGCAGTGGTTGGGGGGGGCCCGCCGGGGAGCTGTTTTTT.